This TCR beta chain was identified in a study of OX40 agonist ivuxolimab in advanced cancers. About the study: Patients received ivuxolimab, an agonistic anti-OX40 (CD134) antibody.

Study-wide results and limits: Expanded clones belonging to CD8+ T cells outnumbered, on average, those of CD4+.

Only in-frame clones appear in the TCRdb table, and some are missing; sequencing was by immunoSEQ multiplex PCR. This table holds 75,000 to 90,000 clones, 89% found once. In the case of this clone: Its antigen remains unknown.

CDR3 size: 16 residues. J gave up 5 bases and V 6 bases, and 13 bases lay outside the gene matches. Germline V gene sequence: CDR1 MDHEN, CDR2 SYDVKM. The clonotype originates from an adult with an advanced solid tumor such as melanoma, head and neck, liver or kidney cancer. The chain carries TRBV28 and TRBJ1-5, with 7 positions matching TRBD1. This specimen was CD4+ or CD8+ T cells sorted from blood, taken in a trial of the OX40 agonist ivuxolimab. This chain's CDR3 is CASRASTGASHQPQHF. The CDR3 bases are TGTGCCAGCAGGGCATCTACAGGGGCATCACATCAGCCCCAGCATTTT.